This T cell receptor beta chain comes out of a study of blood T cells in healthy people across ages. Each individual donor underwent a draw of roughly 10 milliliters of peripheral blood. Study-wide results and limits: Any conclusive comparison of naive versus antigen-experienced cells was prevented by using unsorted PBMCs. Naive T cell percentage showed a strong correlation with TCR beta diversity.

A J-beta primer mix and a sample-barcoded 5' primer were used in a second PCR of roughly 6 to 11 cycles. Each cDNA molecule was tagged by a template-switch adaptor with 12 random nucleotides. MiXCR, applied by TCRdb to the 5' RACE reads, yields one record per CDR3 protein. The sample holds about 1.8 million distinct CDR3 sequences, around 48% seen once. As for this clonotype: Its antigen is not identified.

Sample: blood. The receptor was isolated from a woman between 40 and 55 years old in good health.

DNA for the CDR3: TGTGCCAGCAGCCCGGGGGGACTCGACTGGGTCGGGTTCTTC. This encodes CASSPGGLDWVGFF. The chain recombines TRBV5-6 with TRBJ2-1, with 7 bases that match TRBD2. The ends lost 4 bases at V and 15 bases at J; junction bases unmatched: 16. In germline, CDR1 is SGHDT, CDR2 YYEEEE. The CDR3 extends over 14 amino acids.